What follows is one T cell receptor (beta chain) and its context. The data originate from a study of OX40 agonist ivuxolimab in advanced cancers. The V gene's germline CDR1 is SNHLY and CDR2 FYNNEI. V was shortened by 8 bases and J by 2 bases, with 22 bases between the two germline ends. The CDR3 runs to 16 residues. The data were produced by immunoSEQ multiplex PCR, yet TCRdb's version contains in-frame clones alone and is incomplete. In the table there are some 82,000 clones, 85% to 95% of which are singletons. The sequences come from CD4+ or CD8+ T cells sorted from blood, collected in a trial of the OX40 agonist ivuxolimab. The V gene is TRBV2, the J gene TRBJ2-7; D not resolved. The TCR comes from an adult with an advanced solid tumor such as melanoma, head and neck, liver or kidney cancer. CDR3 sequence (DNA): TGTGCCAGCCCCAGACCCGGGTCACTTGACCCCTACGAGCAGTACTTC. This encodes CASPRPGSLDPYEQYF. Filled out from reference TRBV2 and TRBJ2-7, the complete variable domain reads EPEVTQTPSHQVTQMGQEVILRCVPISNHLYFYWYRQILGQKVEFLVSFYNNEISEKSEIFDDQFSVERPDGSNFTLKIRSTKLEDSAMYFCASPRPGSLDPYEQYFGPGTRLTVT.